The source of this TCR beta chain is a study of shared clonotypes between healthy human individuals (dated by TCRdb to about 2020). General notes on the study: Two women and a few men aged 18 to 49 years were included in the cohort. For each donor, three plates each were used for CD4 naive and CD4 memory, two plates were used for CD8 naive, and one plate was used for CD8 memory. The study deeply sequenced blood TCR repertoires of about five healthy adults to estimate repertoire size and the extent of clonotype sharing between individuals. Different laboratories and diverse techniques were used to prepare libraries and sequence TCR repertoires, to increase sequencing depth and limit assay-specific biases. Each donor's leukapheresis produced roughly between roughly 0.9 and 9 billion PBMCs. Broader findings and caveats from the paper: Compared with non-shared clonotypes, clonotypes shared by all four sorted-subset donors had higher generation probabilities. When a handful of donors were compared, the shared fraction of clonotypes was about 5% for naive CD4, more than 3% for naive CD8, 2% to 2.5% for memory CD4, and about 0.36% for memory CD8. Rarefaction of sorted-subset datasets indicated incomplete sequencing despite the large sequencing depth. Because the study included a small number of donors, the genetic and exposure-history diversity represented was limited. Sampling was limited to blood, and TCR repertoires in tissue likely differ from TCR repertoires in blood. Based on pairwise subsampling, the degree of clonotype sharing among donors was expected to be affected by sequencing depth. Estimated clonotype richness was generally larger for naive than for memory subsets.

Using the deep immunoSEQ assay, multiplex PCR amplified TCR CDR3 regions from genomic DNA. For each cell subset, the extracted genomic DNA was distributed evenly across all wells of several immunoSEQ 96-well plates, and each plate served as one replicate. For sorted subsets, each replicate PCR was loaded with 200 to 250 ng genomic DNA, equivalent to 25,000 to 35,000 T cell genomes. The purified libraries were quantified using a Qubit 3.0 fluorometer, sized with a Bioanalyzer 2100, and then quantified again using the KAPA Library Quantification kit. Each immunoSEQ 96-well plate was sequenced on its own single-read 150-cycle Illumina NextSeq 550 flow cell. On the study's bioinformatics: The immunoSEQ output contained only junctional sequences without quality scores, so filtering could not match that applied to full-length reads. Sequences were annotated with PyIR, a Python wrapper for IgBLAST v1.9, and V/J genes and CDR3 were assigned using IMGT germline references. Any read was removed if the V/J assignment was weak (E-value above 1e-6), the CDR3 was missing, or the read contained stop codons, out-of-frame junctions, or ambiguous translated residues. A V3J clonotype was defined by an identical inferred V gene, J gene, and CDR3 amino acid sequence. To compute the percentage overlap between repertoires, the number of shared unique clonotypes was divided by the size of the smaller repertoire. Three approaches were used to assess repertoire richness: RTK rarefaction, the Chao1 estimator, and Recon v2.1 estimates of unobserved clonotypes. Generation probabilities for all TCRbeta clonotypes obtained by the gDNA method from a handful of donors were computed using OLGA. The immuneACCESS repertoire file appears here via TCRdb, limited to in-frame rearrangements. These files lack a portion of the clones; in checked studies, under half of the deficit traces to unresolved V genes, and the cause of the others is not known. That table is the source of V, J and clone size, and D and trimming were worked out from the DNA. The sample profile shows 2 million or so clones; about 95% of them were found once. The top ten clonotypes cover 0.1% to 0.15% of the sample.

The CDR3 sequence holds 13 residues, the cysteine and phenylalanine included. The CDR3 DNA has 39 bases and is translated from base 1. The germline V gene (reference sequence) gives CDR1 as SGHKS and CDR2 as YYEKEE. Trimming at the junction amounts to 4 bases on V and 8 bases on J, and the germline ends lie 12 bases apart. Regarding this clone: Its antigen is still unknown. Base qualities were left out, and no much larger clone turns up one base away.

Donors were healthy HIV-negative adults with no recently reported acute infections or vaccinations. Only Caucasian adults living in Nashville, Tennessee, USA were represented among the donors. CD4+ T cells were enriched by magnetic negative selection, after which naive cells were positively selected on CD45RA and the negative fraction was taken as the memory subset. Blood was obtained by leukapheresis, after which PBMCs were separated by Ficoll-Histopaque density gradient centrifugation and cryopreserved in liquid nitrogen vapor phase. Purity and quantity of every magnetically sorted T cell population were checked by analytical flow cytometry. Genomic DNA was isolated from each sorted fraction and quantified by UV absorbance on a Nanodrop 2000c.

What was sequenced was naive CD4+ T cells sorted from blood. This sample's cell subset or site label indicates: CD45RA+ positively selected. The sequence derives from a man aged 18 to 30 in good health. The rearrangement combines TRBV5-5 with TRBJ1-4, and the D gene may be TRBD1, 6 bases matching. The DNA is TGTGCCAGCAGCCATGGGACATACGAAAAACTGTTTTTT. This sequence encodes CASSHGTYEKLFF.